This TCR beta chain was sequenced for a study of response to subunit inactivated influenza vaccine. Broader study findings: There was a suggestion from the authors that each seasonal influenza vaccination recruits few new T cells.

The V and J ends lost 4 bases and 5 bases, in that order; junction bases with no gene match: 12. The CDR3 consists of 17 residues. There are a few counts of this clonotype. Its antigen is unidentified. TCRdb reprocessed the RT-PCR reads with MiXCR, giving one entry per CDR3 protein. The sample contains under 800,000 distinct CDR3 sequences, 11% to 15% of which appear only once. The rearrangement links TRBV12-3 or TRBV12-4 to TRBJ2-5, with 11 bases identical to TRBD1. Here the sequenced sample was PBMCs from blood, taken approximately 15 days before vaccination. The TCR originated in a man aged 45 to 65 who received an inactivated influenza vaccine. CDR3 residues: CASSSGTGGLWEETQYF. The CDR3, as DNA: TGTGCCAGCAGTTCCGGGACAGGGGGTCTGTGGGAGGAGACCCAGTACTTC.